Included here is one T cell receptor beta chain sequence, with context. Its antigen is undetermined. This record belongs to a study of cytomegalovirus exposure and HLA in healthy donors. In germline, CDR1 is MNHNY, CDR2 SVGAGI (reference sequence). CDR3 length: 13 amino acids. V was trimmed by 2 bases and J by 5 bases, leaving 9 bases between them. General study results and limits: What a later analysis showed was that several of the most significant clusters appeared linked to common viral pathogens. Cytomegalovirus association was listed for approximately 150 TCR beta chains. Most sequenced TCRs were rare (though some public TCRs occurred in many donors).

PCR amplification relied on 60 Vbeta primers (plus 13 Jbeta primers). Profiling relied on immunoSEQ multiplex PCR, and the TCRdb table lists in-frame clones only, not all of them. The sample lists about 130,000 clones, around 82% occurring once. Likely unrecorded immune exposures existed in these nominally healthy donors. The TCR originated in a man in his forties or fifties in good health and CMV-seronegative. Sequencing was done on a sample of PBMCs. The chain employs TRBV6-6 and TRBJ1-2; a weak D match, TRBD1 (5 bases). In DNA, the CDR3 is TGTGCCAGCAGTTACGGGGCCAAATATGGCTACACCTTC. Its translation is CASSYGAKYGYTF.